Listed below are T cell receptor beta chains from one sample, sequenced in a study of shared clonotypes between healthy human individuals. Assay used: immunoSEQ multiplex PCR; TCRdb lists only in-frame clones, some missing. Among about 2.1 million clones listed, approximately 94% were seen once. Source material: naive CD8+ T cells from PBMCs. Receptors originate from a man aged 18 to 30 in good health. Some clones in this sample may be carry-over from other donors' samples. The CDR3 runs from the conserved cysteine through the conserved F or W. The D gene is left open where the match is weak. Clone size, where shown, is once, few, many, or a class for clones that have expanded.

J,size,V,D,DNA,CDR3
TRBJ2-7,.,TRBV5-6,TRBD2,TGTGCCAGCAGCTTTCTAGCGGACTCCTACGAGCAGTACTTC,CASSFLADSYEQYF
TRBJ2-7,once,TRBV7-2,TRBD1,TGTGCCAGCAGCTCCCGGGACAGGGCCTACGAGCAGTACTTC,CASSSRDRAYEQYF
TRBJ1-2,.,TRBV10-3,.,TGTGCCATCAGTGAGTTGGACAGTACTAACTATGGCTACACCTTC,CAISELDSTNYGYTF
TRBJ1-1,once,TRBV28,.,TGTGCCAGCAGTTTATCTCTGCGGCCAATGAACACTGAAGCTTTCTTT,CASSLSLRPMNTEAFF
TRBJ1-1,.,TRBV6-5,.,TGTGCCAGCAGCCTGCGTACTGAAGCTTTCTTT,CASSLRTEAFF
TRBJ1-3,.,TRBV27,TRBD1,TGTGCCAGCAGTTTATACAGGGGAGACACCATATATTTT,CASSLYRGDTIYF
TRBJ2-7,.,TRBV6-1,.,TGTGCCAGCAGTGAAGCGTTAGAGCTAGCAAGTCAGTACTTC,CASSEALELASQYF
TRBJ1-2,.,TRBV2,.,TGTGCCAGCAGACCCCCCGCATTTCCAAGAGGGGGCTATGGCTACACCTTC,CASRPPAFPRGGYGYTF
TRBJ2-2,.,TRBV28,.,TGTGCCAGCAGTTTATTGTACCGGGAAGGGGACGGGGAGCTGTTTTTT,CASSLLYREGDGELFF
TRBJ1-1,.,TRBV28,TRBD1,TGTGCCAGCAGGTTTACCCTGTATGGGGACAGGAACACTGAAGCTTTCTTT,CASRFTLYGDRNTEAFF
TRBJ1-1,.,TRBV11-2,TRBD1,TGTGCCAGCAGCTGGGGACAGCCCATAGGAGCTTTCTTT,CASSWGQPIGAFF
TRBJ2-7,.,TRBV27,TRBD1,TGTGCCAGCAGTTTTTTTGCGGGACAGGGGTACGAGCAGTACTTC,CASSFFAGQGYEQYF
TRBJ2-7,.,TRBV7-2,TRBD2,TGTGCCAGCAGCTGGACTAGCGGGACGGCCTACGAGCAGTACTTC,CASSWTSGTAYEQYF
TRBJ1-2,.,TRBV28,.,TGTGCCAGCACAGGGGCTAACTATGGCTACACCTTC,CASTGANYGYTF
TRBJ2-7,.,TRBV28,.,TGTGCCAGCAGTTTATCGGCGCCCTACGAGCAGTACTTC,CASSLSAPYEQYF
TRBJ2-7,.,TRBV7-9,TRBD1,TGTGCCAGCAGCCCGGGACAGGGGGACTACGAGCAGTACTTC,CASSPGQGDYEQYF
TRBJ2-7,.,TRBV6-5,.,TGTGCCAGCAGTCCCTCTCGTAGTGGCTACGAGCAGTACTTC,CASSPSRSGYEQYF
TRBJ2-3,.,TRBV9,.,TGTGCCAGCAGCGCGAACACAGATACGCAGTATTTT,CASSANTDTQYF
TRBJ1-2,once,TRBV11-2,.,TGTGCCAGCAGCTGGGGGGAGACAGCCTATGGCTACACCTTC,CASSWGETAYGYTF
TRBJ2-3,.,TRBV28,TRBD2,TGTGCCAGCAGTTTCCTAGCGGGATTTCGGACAGATACGCAGTATTTT,CASSFLAGFRTDTQYF
TRBJ1-3,.,TRBV11-2,.,TGTGCCAGCAGCCTGCCCGGACCGCTCTCTGGAAACACCATATATTTT,CASSLPGPLSGNTIYF
TRBJ2-7,.,TRBV7-9,.,TGTGCCAGCAGCCCACACTTTGGAGAGCAGTACTTC,CASSPHFGEQYF
TRBJ2-1,.,TRBV5-6,.,TGTGCCAGCAGCTTGGGAGACAATGAGCAGTTCTTC,CASSLGDNEQFF
TRBJ2-7,.,TRBV10-3,.,TGTGCCATCAGTGATGAGACTATCACCTACGAGCAGTACTTC,CAISDETITYEQYF
TRBJ1-4,.,TRBV15,.,TGTGCCACCAGCGCCCGCACCAGGGTTGAAAAACTGTTTTTT,CATSARTRVEKLFF
TRBJ2-7,.,TRBV6-5,TRBD2,TGTGCCAGCTCGACTAGCCCTTCGGTCGAGCAGTACTTC,CASSTSPSVEQYF
TRBJ2-7,.,TRBV2,TRBD2,TGTGCCAGCAGTGAATCCCAAGTTAGCGGGATCTTGGAGCAGTACTTC,CASSESQVSGILEQYF
TRBJ2-5,.,TRBV2,TRBD2,TGTGCCAGCAGTGAATCGCGGGGGACTAGCGGGCAAGAGACCCAGTACTTC,CASSESRGTSGQETQYF
TRBJ2-5,.,TRBV4-1,TRBD2,TGCGCCAGCAGCCTAACGGGGGGGAGTGCGGAGACCCAGTACTTC,CASSLTGGSAETQYF